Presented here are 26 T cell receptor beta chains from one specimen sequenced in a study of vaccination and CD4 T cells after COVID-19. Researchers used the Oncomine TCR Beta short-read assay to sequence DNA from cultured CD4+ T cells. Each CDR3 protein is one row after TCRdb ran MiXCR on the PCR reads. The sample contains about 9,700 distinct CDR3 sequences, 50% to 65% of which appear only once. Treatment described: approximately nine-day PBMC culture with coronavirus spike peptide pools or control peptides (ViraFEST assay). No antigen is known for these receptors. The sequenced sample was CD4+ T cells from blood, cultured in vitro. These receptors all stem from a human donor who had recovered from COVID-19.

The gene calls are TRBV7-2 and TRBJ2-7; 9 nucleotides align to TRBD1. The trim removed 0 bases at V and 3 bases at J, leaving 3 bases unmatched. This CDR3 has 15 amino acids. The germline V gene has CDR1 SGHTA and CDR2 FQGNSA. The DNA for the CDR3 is TGTGCCAGCAGCTTAGCACAGGGGGCTAACTACGAGCAGTACTTC. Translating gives CASSLAQGANYEQYF.

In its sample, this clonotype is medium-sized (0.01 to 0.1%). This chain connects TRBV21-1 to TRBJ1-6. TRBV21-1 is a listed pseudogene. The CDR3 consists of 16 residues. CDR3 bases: TGTGCCAGCAGCACGCCCGGAGGAGGGGTTGATTCACCCCTCCACTTT. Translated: CASSTPGGGVDSPLHF.

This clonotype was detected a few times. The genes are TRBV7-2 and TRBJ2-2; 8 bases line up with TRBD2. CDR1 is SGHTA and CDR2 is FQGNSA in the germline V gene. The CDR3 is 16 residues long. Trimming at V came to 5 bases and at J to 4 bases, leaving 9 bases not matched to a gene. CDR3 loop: CASSPPGGGSTGELFF. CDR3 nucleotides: TGTGCCAGCAGCCCCCCTGGCGGGGGGAGCACCGGGGAGCTGTTTTTT.

The DNA of the CDR3 is TGTGCCAGCAGCCCTATTGGGACACGGAGGACCGGGGAGCTGTTTTTT. As protein: CASSPIGTRRTGELFF. The V gene is TRBV12-3 or TRBV12-4, the J gene TRBJ2-2, with D tentatively TRBD1 (6 bases). This CDR3 spans 16 amino acids. V lost 6 bases and J 5 bases, leaving 19 bases between the germline ends.

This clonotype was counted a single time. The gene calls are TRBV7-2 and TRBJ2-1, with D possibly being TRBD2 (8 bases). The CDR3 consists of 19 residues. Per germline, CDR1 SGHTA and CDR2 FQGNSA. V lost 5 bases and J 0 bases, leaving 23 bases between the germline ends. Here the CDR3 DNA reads TGTGCCAGCAGCCCGGGGGGGTCAGGGGGACTCAGCTCCTACAATGAGCAGTTCTTC. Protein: CASSPGGSGGLSSYNEQFF.

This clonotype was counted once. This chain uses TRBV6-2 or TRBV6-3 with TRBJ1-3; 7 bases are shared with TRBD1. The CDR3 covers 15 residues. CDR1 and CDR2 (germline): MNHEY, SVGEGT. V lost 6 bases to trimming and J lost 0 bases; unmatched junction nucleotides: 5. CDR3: CASRDRQSSGNTIYF. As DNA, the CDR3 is TGTGCCAGCAGGGACAGGCAAAGCTCTGGAAACACCATATATTTT.

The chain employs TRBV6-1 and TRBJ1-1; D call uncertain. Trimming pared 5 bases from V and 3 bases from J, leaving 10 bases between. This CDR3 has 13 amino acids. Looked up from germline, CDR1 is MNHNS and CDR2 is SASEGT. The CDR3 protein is CASSTTGHTEAFF. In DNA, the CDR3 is TGTGCCAGCAGTACGACGGGCCACACTGAAGCTTTCTTT.

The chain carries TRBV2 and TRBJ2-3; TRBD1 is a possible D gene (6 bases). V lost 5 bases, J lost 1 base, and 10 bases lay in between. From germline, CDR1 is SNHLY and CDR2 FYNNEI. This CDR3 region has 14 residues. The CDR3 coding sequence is TGTGCCAGCAGTCACAGGGCGCGCACAGATACGCAGTATTTT. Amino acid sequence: CASSHRARTDTQYF.

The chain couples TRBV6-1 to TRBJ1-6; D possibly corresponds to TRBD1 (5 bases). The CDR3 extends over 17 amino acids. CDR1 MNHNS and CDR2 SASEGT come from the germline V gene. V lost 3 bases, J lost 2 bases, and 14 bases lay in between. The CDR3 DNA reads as TGTGCCAGCAGTGAGTTCCGCGCGGGGGCCTATAATTCACCCCTCCACTTT. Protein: CASSEFRAGAYNSPLHF.

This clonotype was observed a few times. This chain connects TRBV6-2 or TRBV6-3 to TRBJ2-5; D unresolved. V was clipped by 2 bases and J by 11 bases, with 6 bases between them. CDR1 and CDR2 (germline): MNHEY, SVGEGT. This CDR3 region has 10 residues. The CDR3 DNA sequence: TGTGCCAGCAGTTACCCCCCACAGTACTTC. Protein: CASSYPPQYF.

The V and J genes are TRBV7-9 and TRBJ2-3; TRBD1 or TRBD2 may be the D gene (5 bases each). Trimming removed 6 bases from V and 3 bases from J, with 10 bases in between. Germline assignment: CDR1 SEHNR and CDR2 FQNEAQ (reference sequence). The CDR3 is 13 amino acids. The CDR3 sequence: CASRRGGTDTQYF. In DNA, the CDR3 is TGTGCCAGCAGGAGGGGTGGGACAGATACGCAGTATTTT.

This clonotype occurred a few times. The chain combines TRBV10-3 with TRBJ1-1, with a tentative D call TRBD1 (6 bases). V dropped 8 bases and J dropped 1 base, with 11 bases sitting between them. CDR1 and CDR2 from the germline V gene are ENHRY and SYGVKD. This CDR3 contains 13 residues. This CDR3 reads CAIGPQGNTEAFF. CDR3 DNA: TGTGCCATCGGTCCACAGGGGAACACTGAAGCTTTCTTT.

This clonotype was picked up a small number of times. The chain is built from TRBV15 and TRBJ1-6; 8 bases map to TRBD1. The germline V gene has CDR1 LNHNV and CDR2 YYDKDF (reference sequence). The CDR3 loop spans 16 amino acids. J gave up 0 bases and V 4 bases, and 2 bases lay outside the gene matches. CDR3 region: CATSTGQGSYNSPLHF. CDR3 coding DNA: TGTGCCACCAGCACCGGACAGGGCTCCTATAATTCACCCCTCCACTTT.

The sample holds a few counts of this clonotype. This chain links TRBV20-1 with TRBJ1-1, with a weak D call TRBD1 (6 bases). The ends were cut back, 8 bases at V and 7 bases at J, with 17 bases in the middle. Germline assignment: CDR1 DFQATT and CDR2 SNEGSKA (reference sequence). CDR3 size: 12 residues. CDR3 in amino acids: CSSETQGVEAFF. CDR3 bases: TGCAGTTCAGAAACACAGGGCGTTGAAGCTTTCTTT.

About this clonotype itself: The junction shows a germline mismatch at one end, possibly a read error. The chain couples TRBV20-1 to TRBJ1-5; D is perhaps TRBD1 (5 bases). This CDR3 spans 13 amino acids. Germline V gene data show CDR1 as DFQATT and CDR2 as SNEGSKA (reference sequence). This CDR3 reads CSAKRGSNQPQRF. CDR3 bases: TGCAGTGCCAAAAGGGGCAGCAATCAGCCCCAGCGTTTT.

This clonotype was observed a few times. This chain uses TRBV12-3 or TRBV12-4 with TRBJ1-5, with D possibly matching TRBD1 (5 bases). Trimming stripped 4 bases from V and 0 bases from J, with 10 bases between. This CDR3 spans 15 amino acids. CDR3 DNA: TGTGCCAGCAGTTCAGGGAGGGATAGCAATCAGCCCCAGCATTTT. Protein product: CASSSGRDSNQPQHF.

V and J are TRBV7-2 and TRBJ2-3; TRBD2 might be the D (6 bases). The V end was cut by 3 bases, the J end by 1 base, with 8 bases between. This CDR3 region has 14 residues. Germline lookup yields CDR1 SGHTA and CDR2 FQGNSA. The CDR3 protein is CASSFPGGTDTQYF. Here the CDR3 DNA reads TGTGCCAGCAGCTTTCCGGGGGGCACAGATACGCAGTATTTT.

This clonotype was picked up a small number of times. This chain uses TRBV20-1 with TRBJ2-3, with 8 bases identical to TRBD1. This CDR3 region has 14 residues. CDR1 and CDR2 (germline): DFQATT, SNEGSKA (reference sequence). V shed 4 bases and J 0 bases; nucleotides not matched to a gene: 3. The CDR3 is CSATTGGSTDTQYF. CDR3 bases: TGCAGTGCTACTACAGGGGGGAGCACAGATACGCAGTATTTT.

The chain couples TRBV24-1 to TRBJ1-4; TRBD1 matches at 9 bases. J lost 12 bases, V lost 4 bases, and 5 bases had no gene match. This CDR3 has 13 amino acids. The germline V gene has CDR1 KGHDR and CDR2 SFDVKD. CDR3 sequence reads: CATSDPGQGELFF. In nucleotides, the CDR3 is TGTGCCACCAGTGACCCGGGACAGGGAGAACTGTTTTTT.

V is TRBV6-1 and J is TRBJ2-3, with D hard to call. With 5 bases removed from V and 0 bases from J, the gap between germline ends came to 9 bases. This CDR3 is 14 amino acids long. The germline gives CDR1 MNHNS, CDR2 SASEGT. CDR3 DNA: TGTGCCAGCAGTATGGACCGAAGCACAGATACGCAGTATTTT. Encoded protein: CASSMDRSTDTQYF.

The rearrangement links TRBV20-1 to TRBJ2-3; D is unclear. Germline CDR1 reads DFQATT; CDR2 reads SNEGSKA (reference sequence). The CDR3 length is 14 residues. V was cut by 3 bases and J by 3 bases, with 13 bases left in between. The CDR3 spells CSARHGLGTDTQYF. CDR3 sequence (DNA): TGCAGTGCTAGGCACGGGCTCGGGACAGATACGCAGTATTTT.

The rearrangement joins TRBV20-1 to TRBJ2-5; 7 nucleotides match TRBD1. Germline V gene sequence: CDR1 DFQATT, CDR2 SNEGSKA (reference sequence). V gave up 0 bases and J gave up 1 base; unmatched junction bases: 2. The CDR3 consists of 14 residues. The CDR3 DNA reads TGCAGTGCTAGAGACGGGACAGCCCAAGAGACCCAGTACTTC. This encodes CSARDGTAQETQYF.

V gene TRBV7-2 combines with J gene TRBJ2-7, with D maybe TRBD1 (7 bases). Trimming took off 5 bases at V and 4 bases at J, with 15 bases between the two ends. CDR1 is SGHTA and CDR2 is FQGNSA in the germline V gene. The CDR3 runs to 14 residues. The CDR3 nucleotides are TGTGCCAGCAGCCAAATACAGGGGAGGTACGAGCAGTACTTC. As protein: CASSQIQGRYEQYF.

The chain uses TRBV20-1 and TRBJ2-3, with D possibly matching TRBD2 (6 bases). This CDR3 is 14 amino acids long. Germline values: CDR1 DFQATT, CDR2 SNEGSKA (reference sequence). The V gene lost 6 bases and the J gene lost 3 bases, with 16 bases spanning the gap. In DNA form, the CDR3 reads TGCAGTGCCCCCACCCGCCGGGGGACAGATACGCAGTATTTT. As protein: CSAPTRRGTDTQYF.

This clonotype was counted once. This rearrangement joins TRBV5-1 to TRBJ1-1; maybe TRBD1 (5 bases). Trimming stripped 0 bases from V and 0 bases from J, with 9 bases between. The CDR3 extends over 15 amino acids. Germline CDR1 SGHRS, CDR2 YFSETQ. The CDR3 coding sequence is TGCGCCAGCAGCTTGGTAGGGGCCTTGAACACTGAAGCTTTCTTT. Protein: CASSLVGALNTEAFF.

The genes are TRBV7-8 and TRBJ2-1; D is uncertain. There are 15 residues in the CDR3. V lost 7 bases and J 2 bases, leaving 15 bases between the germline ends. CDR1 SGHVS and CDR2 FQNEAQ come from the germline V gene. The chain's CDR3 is CASTKRASTYNEQFF. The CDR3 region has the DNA TGTGCCAGCACGAAGAGAGCCTCCACCTACAATGAGCAGTTCTTC.